This section outlines one T cell receptor beta chain sequence together with its context. Its target is unknown. Cultured CD4+ T-cell DNA underwent Oncomine TCR Beta short-read sequencing. It was cultured CD4+ T cells from which genomic DNA was extracted. TCRdb independently ran MiXCR on the PCR reads; one entry per CDR3 protein. Of approximately 12,000 distinct CDR3 sequences listed, roughly 38% are singletons. This sample is drawn from a study of vaccination and CD4 T cells after COVID-19. Study at large: The study drew post-COVID samples a median around 92 days after diagnosis (range 35 to 161).

Study-wide results and caveats: The study found that a median approximately 90% of reactive clones in convalescent patients appeared only post-vaccination.

Treatment meaning: approximately nine-day PBMC culture with coronavirus spike peptide pools or control peptides (ViraFEST assay). Peptide pools at roughly 10 ug/ml and IL-2 at about 9.6 IU/ml were added to cultures of a few million PBMCs per well. This clonotype was obtained from a human donor with COVID-19. Sequences were obtained from cultured CD4+ T cells from blood.

The chain's CDR3 is CASSLARQMNTEAFF. For the CDR3, the DNA is TGTGCCAGCAGCTTAGCTAGGCAGATGAACACTGAAGCTTTCTTT. This chain connects TRBV11-1 to TRBJ1-1; D not certain. The CDR3 loop spans 15 amino acids. Per germline, CDR1 SGHAT and CDR2 FQDESV (reference sequence). The ends were cut back, 0 bases at V and 0 bases at J, with 8 bases in the middle. Based on the CDR3 plus reference TRBV11-1 and TRBJ1-1, the full variable domain is EAEVAQSPRYKITEKSQAVAFWCDPISGHATLYWYRQILGQGPELLVQFQDESVVDDSQLPKDRFSAERLKGVDSTLKIQPAELGDSAMYLCASSLARQMNTEAFFGQGTRLTVV.